The T cell receptor (beta chain) under discussion was sequenced for a study of cytomegalovirus exposure and HLA in healthy donors. Study background: Earlier sequencing of some 170 million T cells yielded roughly 120 million unique TCR beta sequences. Overall study results and limits: Later work showed greater clonal expansion in HLA-associated TCR beta chains than in equally common others. Altogether, 164 TCR beta chains were recorded as cytomegalovirus-associated.

Comments on this clone: Its antigen is as yet unknown.

Vbeta (60) and Jbeta (13) primers were used in the PCR. Assay: immunoSEQ multiplex PCR; the TCRdb copy retains only in-frame clones and omits some. The sample contains about 170,000 clones, 70% to 90% of which appear only once. Material for sequencing was PBMCs. The sequence came from a man aged 25 to 45 in good health and CMV-seropositive.

The CDR3 DNA reads as TGTGCCAGCAGCCCATCCGGGACAGTCTCCTACGAGCAGTACTTC. It specifies CASSPSGTVSYEQYF. The V call is TRBV9, the J call TRBJ2-7; 7 bases fit TRBD1. J gave up 0 bases and V 4 bases, and 7 bases lay outside the gene matches. Germline-derived CDR1 and CDR2 are SGDLS and YYNGEE. The length of the CDR3 is 15 residues.